The entry below gives a single T cell receptor beta chain sequence along with its context. Relative to the germline gene, one junction end is altered; a read error may explain this. With 60 Vbeta and 13 Jbeta primers, the PCR was carried out. TCRdb's table, derived via immunoSEQ multiplex PCR, lists solely in-frame clones and lacks some. The sample includes about 280,000 clones, 70% to 90% of them seen just once. Germline V gene data show CDR1 as SEHNR and CDR2 as FQNEAQ (reference sequence). This CDR3 is 16 amino acids long. This entry comes from a study of cytomegalovirus exposure and HLA in healthy donors.

The clonotype was recovered from a woman aged 18-29 years in good health and CMV-seronegative. The sequencing input was PBMCs. The V gene is TRBV7-9, the J gene TRBJ1-1, with a possible D match to TRBD1 (6 bases). CDR3 amino acids: CSSSFSGEYEDTEAFF. The CDR3 coding sequence is TGTTCCAGCAGCTTTTCAGGGGAGTACGAGGACACTGAAGCTTTCTTT.